These 6 T cell receptor beta chains came from one sample sequenced in a study of T cell changes during pregnancy in multiple sclerosis. Produced via immunoSEQ multiplex PCR; TCRdb's table is partial and in-frame only. The repertoire holds tens of thousands of clones, with about nine tenths as singletons. Sequencing was performed on peripheral blood, taken in the second trimester of pregnancy. The receptors were gathered from a female donor with multiple sclerosis, enrolled in a pregnancy study.

This chain joins TRBV28 and TRBJ2-7; D might be TRBD1 (6 bases). Germline CDR1 MDHEN, CDR2 SYDVKM. This CDR3 is 16 amino acids long. Between the trimmed V and J ends, which lost 7 bases and 0 bases, there was a span of 19 bases. The CDR3 is CASTTLGAESSYEQYF. CDR3 bases: TGTGCCAGCACCACCCTGGGGGCCGAGAGCTCCTACGAGCAGTACTTC. The variable domain in full, with the rest retrieved from reference TRBV28 and TRBJ2-7, is DVKVTQSSRYLVKRTGEKVFLECVQDMDHENMFWYRQDPGLGLRLIYFSYDVKMKEKGDIPEGYSVSREKKERFSLILESASTNQTSMYLCASTTLGAESSYEQYFGPGTRLTVT.

J is TRBJ2-7 and V is TRBV27; 8 bases match TRBD1. Germline trimming cut 3 bases from V and 2 bases from J; bases unmatched to any gene: 9. This CDR3 region has 16 residues. CDR1 and CDR2 (germline): MNHEY, SMNVEV (reference sequence). The CDR3 sequence: CASSFKGQGRPYEQYF. DNA for the CDR3: TGTGCCAGCAGTTTCAAAGGACAGGGTCGGCCCTACGAGCAGTACTTC.

The chain is built from TRBV7-9 and TRBJ2-2; D might be TRBD2 (6 bases). The germline CDR1 and CDR2 sequences are SEHNR and FQNEAQ (reference sequence). V was pared by 0 bases and J by 1 base, with 12 bases between. The CDR3 sequence is 17 residues long. CDR3 DNA: TGTGCCAGCAGCTTAGCGGGGGGAAGAGGGAACACCGGGGAGCTGTTTTTT. This gives the protein CASSLAGGRGNTGELFF.

V gene TRBV28 combines with J gene TRBJ1-5, with 12 bases lining up with TRBD1. The CDR3 has 18 amino acids. The germline V gene has CDR1 MDHEN and CDR2 SYDVKM. Losses at the gene ends were 5 bases for V and 2 bases for J; bases not matched to a gene: 10. In nucleotides, the CDR3 is TGTGCCAGCAGTACCGGGACAGGGGGCGCAGGGGGCAATCAGCCCCAGCATTTT. Residues: CASSTGTGGAGGNQPQHF.

This rearrangement joins TRBV27 to TRBJ2-3; 9 nucleotides align to TRBD2. The length of the CDR3 is 18 residues. In germline, CDR1 is MNHEY, CDR2 SMNVEV (reference sequence). The ends lost 2 bases at V and 0 bases at J; junction bases unmatched: 9. This CDR3 is CASSLRAGGTKSTDTQYF. DNA of the CDR3: TGTGCCAGCAGTTTAAGGGCGGGGGGGACAAAGAGCACAGATACGCAGTATTTT.

V is TRBV5-1 and J is TRBJ2-3; 8 bases align to TRBD2. Germline CDR1 is SGHRS and CDR2 is YFSETQ. The CDR3 is 16 amino acids. V lost 0 bases to trimming and J lost 2 bases; unmatched junction nucleotides: 5. The CDR3 DNA reads as TGCGCCAGCAGCTTGGGGAGCGGGAGAGACACAGATACGCAGTATTTT. Its translation is CASSLGSGRDTDTQYF.